This TCR beta chain was captured by sequencing in a study of T cell responses to AZD1222 COVID-19 vaccine. The V and J ends lost 3 bases and 4 bases respectively, with 13 bases between them. There are 15 residues in the CDR3. The germline V gene has CDR1 LGHNT and CDR2 FRNRAP. Sequencing was performed with immunoSEQ multiplex PCR; in TCRdb, only in-frame clones are kept and a portion is missing. Of some 170,000 clones detected, 93% appear once; the ten largest clones hold approximately 1%. Sequenced here: peripheral blood, sampled on day 0 of AZD1222 vaccination. The rearrangement uses TRBV12-5 and TRBJ1-5; D is perhaps TRBD1 (6 bases). The sequence was obtained from an adult in good health. CDR3 amino acids: CASGLDGGGNQPQHF. The CDR3 coding sequence is TGTGCTAGTGGTTTAGATGGAGGGGGAAATCAGCCCCAGCATTTT. Complete variable domain (other parts from reference TRBV12-5 and TRBJ1-5): DARVTQTPRHKVTEMGQEVTMRCQPILGHNTVFWYRQTMMQGLELLAYFRNRAPLDDSGMPKDRFSAEMPDATLATLKIQPSEPRDSAVYFCASGLDGGGNQPQHFGDGTRLSIL.